The 17 T cell receptor beta chains given below trace back to one sample, sequenced in a study of OX40 agonist ivuxolimab in advanced cancers. Clones were sequenced by immunoSEQ multiplex PCR, and TCRdb holds only the in-frame ones, with some missing. In the table there are more than 60,000 clones, about four fifths of which are singletons. The sample here was CD4+ or CD8+ T cells sorted from blood, taken in a trial of the OX40 agonist ivuxolimab. These receptors all stem from an adult with an advanced solid tumor such as melanoma, head and neck, liver or kidney cancer.

In DNA form, the CDR3 reads TGTGCCAGCAGCCAAGGCCCCAGTGGGGGGGCGCCGGGTTCACCCCTCCACTTT. Protein: CASSQGPSGGAPGSPLHF. The chain recombines TRBV4-2 with TRBJ1-6; TRBD1 might be the D (6 bases). The CDR3 sequence is 18 residues long. V was pared by 1 base and J by 9 bases, with 22 bases between. CDR1 and CDR2 (germline): LGHNA, YNFKEQ.

The rearrangement joins TRBV5-1 to TRBJ2-5, with D possibly being TRBD1 (5 bases). Trimming pared 3 bases from V and 3 bases from J, leaving 12 bases between. The CDR3 is made up of 14 amino acids. CDR1 is SGHRS, CDR2 YFSETQ, per germline. CDR3 nucleotide sequence: TGCGCCAGCAGCTCCGCGGCCAGGGAAGAGACCCAGTACTTC. Translated, it gives CASSSAAREETQYF.

The gene calls are TRBV28 and TRBJ2-7; possible D gene TRBD2, 6 bases. The germline V gene has CDR1 MDHEN and CDR2 SYDVKM. This CDR3 spans 11 amino acids. Trimming left V 11 bases short and J 3 bases short, with 11 bases between. The CDR3 sequence: CAARGNYEQYF. CDR3 in DNA: TGTGCCGCTCGGGGGAACTACGAGCAGTACTTC.

This clone was found a few times. V is TRBV9 and J is TRBJ2-1, with 11 bases fitting TRBD2. The germline V gene has CDR1 SGDLS and CDR2 YYNGEE. The CDR3 loop spans 15 amino acids. J was trimmed by 4 bases and V by 0 bases; bases with no gene match: 0. The CDR3 DNA follows: TGTGCCAGCAGCGTAGTAGCGGGGGGGTACAATGAGCAGTTCTTC. Encoded protein: CASSVVAGGYNEQFF.

V and J are TRBV6-5 and TRBJ1-2; D is uncertain. The CDR3 totals 15 residues. V was pared by 2 bases and J by 8 bases, with 18 bases between. Germline V CDR1 and CDR2: MNHEY, SVGAGI. CDR3 bases: TGTGCCAGCAGTTACGGCCTTGAGGTTCCAGGCGGCTACACCTTC. Its protein product is CASSYGLEVPGGYTF.

This sequence joins TRBV15 and TRBJ1-1; D is perhaps TRBD1 (5 bases). V was pared by 0 bases and J by 3 bases, with 11 bases between. CDR1 is LNHNV and CDR2 is YYDKDF in the germline V gene (reference sequence). The CDR3 spans 15 residues. The CDR3 region is CATSRDRDRYTEAFF. DNA for the CDR3: TGTGCCACCAGCAGAGATCGGGACCGCTACACTGAAGCTTTCTTT.

This clone has just one count. The V gene is TRBV9, the J gene TRBJ2-2, with D perhaps TRBD2 (5 bases). This CDR3 is built from 14 residues. In germline, CDR1 is SGDLS, CDR2 YYNGEE. The V gene lost 2 bases and the J gene lost 3 bases, with 8 bases spanning the gap. CDR3 residues: CASSVSGYTGELFF. CDR3 bases: TGTGCCAGCAGCGTTTCGGGATACACCGGGGAGCTGTTTTTT.

The chain has TRBV7-8 and TRBJ1-1; 10 bases agree with TRBD1. The germline V gene encodes CDR1 SGHVS and CDR2 FQNEAQ. The V gene end was trimmed by 1 base and the J gene end by 1 base; junction bases not matched to a gene: 6. CDR3 length: 17 residues. In nucleotides, the CDR3 is TGTGCCAGCAGCTTAGGACAGGGGGCTTCGTGGAACACTGAAGCTTTCTTT. This translates into CASSLGQGASWNTEAFF.

This clone came up once. This sequence joins TRBV6-1 and TRBJ1-4; D uncertain. This CDR3 comprises 13 residues. CDR1 and CDR2 from the germline V gene are MNHNS and SASEGT. Deletions cut 7 bases from V and 2 bases from J, with 8 bases between. The CDR3 coding sequence is TGTGCCAGCAAAGTAGTGACTAATGAAAAACTGTTTTTT. Translating it yields CASKVVTNEKLFF.

This clone has just one count. The gene calls are TRBV18 and TRBJ2-4; 8 nucleotides match TRBD2. CDR1 is KGHSH, CDR2 LQKENI, per germline. Trimming took 3 bases from V and 6 from J; bases not matched to a gene: 4. This CDR3 spans 14 amino acids. The CDR3 loop reads CASSPQAGGNIQYF. CDR3 DNA: TGTGCCAGCTCACCCCAGGCGGGGGGAAACATTCAGTACTTC.

This chain connects TRBV6-6 to TRBJ1-5; tentative D call: TRBD1 (5 bases). V lost 5 bases, J lost 1 base, and 12 bases lay in between. The CDR3 is 15 amino acids. Germline V gene lookup returns CDR1 MNHNY and CDR2 SVGAGI (reference sequence). For the CDR3, the DNA is TGTGCCAGCAGTCCCTCGGGGGGGAGCAATCAGCCCCAGCATTTT. Translating gives CASSPSGGSNQPQHF.

The rearrangement links TRBV28 to TRBJ2-5; a weak D match, TRBD2 (6 bases). This CDR3 spans 14 amino acids. The ends were cut back, 1 base at V and 5 bases at J, with 11 bases in the middle. Germline loops: CDR1 MDHEN, CDR2 SYDVKM. The CDR3 nucleotides read TGTGCCAGCAGTTTATTCGGGGGTTGGGAGACCCAGTACTTC. It specifies CASSLFGGWETQYF.

The chain links TRBV7-2 to TRBJ2-1, with a possible D match to TRBD1 (6 bases). This CDR3 region has 16 residues. Trimming shortened V by 5 bases and J by 4 bases, and 18 bases separated the two germline ends. CDR1 and CDR2 from the germline V gene are SGHTA and FQGNSA. CDR3 region: CASSQGQRPFYNEQFF. The CDR3 nucleotides read TGTGCCAGCAGCCAAGGACAGCGTCCTTTTTACAATGAGCAGTTCTTC.

This rearrangement joins TRBV20-1 to TRBJ2-7; D call uncertain. The CDR3 has 10 amino acids. The ends were cut back, 0 bases at V and 7 bases at J, with 4 bases in the middle. Germline CDR1 reads DFQATT; CDR2 reads SNEGSKA (reference sequence). CDR3 in DNA: TGCAGTGCTAGAGATCGGGAGCAGTACTTC. This encodes CSARDREQYF.

This clone was seen once. The chain has TRBV5-1 and TRBJ2-2; D call uncertain. The CDR3 length is 14 residues. Deletions cut 2 bases from V and 0 bases from J, with 5 bases between. Germline-derived CDR1 and CDR2 are SGHRS and YFSETQ. The CDR3 DNA reads as TGCGCCAGCAGCTTTCAGGCGAACACCGGGGAGCTGTTTTTT. It translates to CASSFQANTGELFF.

A word on this clone: A junction end diverges from the germline sequence, so it may reflect a read error. The chain recombines TRBV18 with TRBJ1-2; 8 nucleotides agree with TRBD1. The germline gives CDR1 KGHSH, CDR2 LQKENI. CDR3 length equals 14 residues. Here the CDR3 DNA reads TGTGCCAGCTCGCCACAGGGGGCTAACTATGGCTACACCTTC. Its translation: CASSPQGANYGYTF.

The chain combines TRBV25-1 with TRBJ1-2; a possible D gene is TRBD1 (6 bases). The V end was cut by 8 bases, the J end by 4 bases, with 17 bases between. Germline CDR1 MGHDK, CDR2 SYGVNS. The CDR3 covers 14 residues. CDR3 bases: TGTGCCAGCTCAGGGTTGCAGGGGTCCTATGGCTACACCTTC. Amino acids: CASSGLQGSYGYTF.